This T cell receptor (beta chain) was recovered during a study of blood T cell repertoires in COVID-19 (dated by TCRdb to 2019 to 2021). Some background on the complete study: The collaborator samples originated in the United States, Italy and Spain and spanned the acute and convalescent phases of COVID-19. Where available, HLA class I and class II types were obtained from metadata supplied by the sample provider rather than from assay-based typing. The material from the prospective study consisted of cDNA or gDNA derived from T cells, B-cell-depleted T cells, or PBMCs. The dataset comprised deeply sampled blood TCRbeta repertoires from subjects exposed to, actively infected with, or recovered from COVID-19. The repertoires were made available in a free public database intended to serve as a resource for research on the immune response to SARS-CoV-2. A de-identified subject ID, COVID-19 status, age in years and sex were almost always included in the sample metadata. Samples came from the ongoing ImmuneRACE study (first 160 participants) plus 1,254 subjects from 6 global collaborators.

Participants in the prospective study were aged about 18 to 95 years, lived in 24 United States geographic areas, and enrolled through a virtual design. In the prospective study, cohorts were assigned on the basis of participant-reported clinical history obtained from a screening survey and a study questionnaire. ImmuneRACE Cohort 3 recovered participants were defined by two consecutive negative NP/OP PCR tests, healthcare professional clearance, or symptom resolution. In the prospective study, whole blood, serum and a nasopharyngeal or oropharyngeal swab were collected from each participant by mobile phlebotomists. Over a roughly 2-month period, participants in the prospective study had the option of providing additional blood draws and questionnaires. Before DNA extraction, prospective study blood samples were shipped either frozen or at room temperature. This clone was detected ten times or more. Its recognized antigen is unknown. There are no base qualities to consult, and no much larger clone falls within one base.

From the cysteine up to the phenylalanine, the CDR3 has a length of 18 residues. The retained sequence is limited to the CDR3, 54 bases, with the frame set at the first base. Sequences LNHDA (CDR1) and SQIVND (CDR2) are obtained from the germline V gene (reference sequence). V sheds 5 bases and J sheds 3 bases, leaving 25 bases between their ends. The immunoSEQ Assay, a bias-controlled multiplex PCR, was used to amplify TCRbeta CDR3 regions from genomic DNA. From the authors' description of their analysis: Within the assay, amplification of reference gene primers was used to estimate how many nucleated cells each sample contained. Sequence reads were collapsed and filtered to measure the absolute abundance of every unique TCRbeta CDR3 rearrangement. For each sample, productive Simpson clonality was calculated by taking the square root of Simpson's diversity index across productive rearrangements. The clones in this table, taken by TCRdb from immuneACCESS, are in-frame only. Not every clone is retained; where verified, under half of the shortfall comes from an unresolved V gene, and the cause of the rest is unknown. V and J calls and clone size follow that table, whereas D and trimming were derived from the DNA. The sample table lists about 320,000 clones, about nine tenths of them with a count of one. The top ten clonotypes cover about 9.8% of the sample.

Results and caveats for the whole study, not just this receptor: Clinical and demographic metadata were provided uncurated, with the amount varying by source and participant.

The clonotype originates from a woman aged 18-29 years who had recovered from COVID-19. The chain couples TRBV19 to TRBJ1-2, with the D gene call left open. Sequencing was carried out using PBMCs or T cells enriched from blood (not recorded which). Read as DNA, the sequence is TGTGCCAGTAGTCTGGGTTGGGTAGAACATAGGAGGGACTATGGCTACACCTTC. Translated, it gives CASSLGWVEHRRDYGYTF.